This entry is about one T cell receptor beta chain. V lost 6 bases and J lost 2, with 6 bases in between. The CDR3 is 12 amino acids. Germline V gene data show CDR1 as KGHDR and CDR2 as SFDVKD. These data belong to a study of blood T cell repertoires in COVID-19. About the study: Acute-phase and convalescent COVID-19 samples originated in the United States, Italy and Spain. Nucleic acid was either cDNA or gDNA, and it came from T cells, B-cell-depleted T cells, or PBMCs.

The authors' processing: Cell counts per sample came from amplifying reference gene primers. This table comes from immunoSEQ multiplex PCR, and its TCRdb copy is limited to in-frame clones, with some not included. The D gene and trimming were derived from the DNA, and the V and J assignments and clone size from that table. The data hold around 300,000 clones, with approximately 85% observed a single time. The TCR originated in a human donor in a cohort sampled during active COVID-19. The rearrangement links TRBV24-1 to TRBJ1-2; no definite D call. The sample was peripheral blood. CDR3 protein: CATSRLNYGYTF. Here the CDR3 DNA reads TGTGCCACCAGTCGGTTAAACTATGGCTACACCTTC.